The 4 T cell receptor beta chains presented below share a single source sample, sequenced in a study of T cells in Graves' hyperthyroidism and ophthalmopathy. RNA transcripts provided the source from which TCR beta CDR3 regions were amplified. The HTBI set primed first-round TCR CDR3 RT-PCR. Each CDR3 protein gets one entry after TCRdb re-called the multiplex PCR reads with MiXCR. The sample shows about 570,000 distinct CDR3 sequences, more than 45% of them seen only once. Sequencing used peripheral blood or thyroid tissue (not recorded which). The receptors stem from an adult woman with Graves' disease, either hyperthyroidism or ophthalmopathy (not recorded which).

This clonotype appeared many times. The chain is built from TRBV7-9 and TRBJ2-5; no firm D call. Germline V gives CDR1 SEHNR, CDR2 FQNEAQ (reference sequence). CDR3 size: 11 residues. Trimming removed 3 bases at V and 7 bases at J, with 6 bases between. The CDR3 DNA is TGTGCCAGCAGCTTGGGTTGGACCCAGTACTTC. Amino acids: CASSLGWTQYF.

This clonotype came up many times. This chain uses TRBV20-1 with TRBJ2-5; unclear D gene. The CDR3 has 13 amino acids. Trimming removed 3 bases at V and 0 bases at J, with 8 bases between. The germline CDR1 and CDR2 sequences are DFQATT and SNEGSKA (reference sequence). The CDR3 loop is CSARYTNQETQYF. DNA for the CDR3: TGCAGTGCTAGGTATACTAACCAAGAGACCCAGTACTTC.

On this clonotype: Sequence at one end of the junction differs from germline and may be a read error. The chain carries TRBV2 and TRBJ2-7; 10 bases match TRBD2. CDR1 SNHLY and CDR2 FYNNEI come from the germline V gene. This CDR3 is 15 amino acids long. The CDR3 DNA follows: TGTGCCAGCGACTTCAGCGGGAGGGCCGCCGGGGAGCTGTACTTC. Translation: CASDFSGRAAGELYF.

The J gene is TRBJ1-5, the V gene TRBV29-1; unclear D gene. The CDR3 totals 13 residues. Trimming took off 5 bases at V and 3 bases at J, with 11 bases between the two ends. From germline, CDR1 is SQVTM and CDR2 ANQGSEA. For the CDR3, the DNA is TGCAGCGTTTTGGACCGGCCCAATCAGCCCCAGCATTTT. It codes for CSVLDRPNQPQHF.